The rows below give T cell receptor beta chains drawn from one sample of a study of Graves' ophthalmopathy and Graves' hyperthyroidism. MiXCR was run by TCRdb on the multiplex PCR reads, yielding one entry per CDR3 protein. The data show around 1.1 million distinct CDR3 sequences, approximately 35% seen once. Sequencing input: peripheral blood or thyroid tissue (not recorded which). These receptors were collected from an adult man with Graves' hyperthyroidism. Each CDR3 is given without its conserved first and last residue.

>TRBV5-5|TRBJ1-2
ASSLNSGGYT
>TRBV6-6|TRBJ2-5
ASSLVRTGGPETQY
>TRBV25-1|TRBJ1-2
ASYPGTDYGYT
>TRBV29-1|TRBJ1-6
SVQVQGGNSPLH
>TRBV7-8|TRBJ2-7
ASSQLAGGPYEQY
>TRBV12-3/TRBV12-4|TRBJ1-1
ASTRVENTEAF
>TRBV15|TRBJ2-7
ATSSGTSGGYEQY
>TRBV7-8|TRBJ1-4
ASSASGGFGEKLF
>TRBV7-8|TRBJ2-5
ASSLLPGQLQETQY
>TRBV7-9|TRBJ2-7
ASSLSTSGRDEQY
>TRBV12-3/TRBV12-4|TRBJ1-2
ASTQDRGLHGYT
>TRBV14|TRBJ1-6
ASGQGTGSPLH
>TRBV6-6|TRBJ2-5
ASSSLPRGRETQY
>TRBV10-3|TRBJ1-5
AISEPYREGQPQH
>TRBV6-2/TRBV6-3|TRBJ1-5
ASTESTDSNQPQH
>TRBV25-1|TRBJ1-1
ACSADGGLNTEAF
>TRBV25-1|TRBJ1-2
ASSEYGSVIYGYT
>TRBV6-5|TRBJ1-2
ASSYQTGLYYGYT
>TRBV5-1|TRBJ2-5
ASSTPGLPLETQY
>TRBV29-1|TRBJ2-7
SAEGLTYEQY
>TRBV20-1|TRBJ2-5
SARTTGPGATQY
>TRBV7-3|.
ASSLSAGSYNEQF
>TRBV19|TRBJ1-2
ASSDQDRAGYT
>TRBV29-1|TRBJ1-1
SVKPRDRNTEAF
>TRBV27|TRBJ2-7
ASSLSTRIEQY
>TRBV29-1|TRBJ1-5
SLGGASNQPQH
>TRBV11-2|TRBJ1-4
ASSTPQTGGGEKLF
>TRBV20-1|TRBJ2-3
SAPVRGTGSDTQY
>TRBV5-6|TRBJ2-7
ASSSIWTKSYEQY
>TRBV29-1|TRBJ1-2
SHVEQGYGYT
>TRBV20-1|TRBJ1-2
SAEVRDLIGYT
>TRBV7-9|TRBJ1-6
ASSLAPGQGYDSPLH
>TRBV11-2|TRBJ2-7
ASSPGRLRGEQY
>TRBV7-9|TRBJ1-4
ASSQERLSGEKLF
>TRBV12-3/TRBV12-4|TRBJ2-5
ASSLASGGQGARETQY
>TRBV7-3|TRBJ2-2
ASSPPTSSGELF
>TRBV12-3/TRBV12-4|TRBJ2-7
ASSSATGSGEQY
>TRBV9|TRBJ1-6
ASSQEGQELWNSPLH
>TRBV29-1|TRBJ2-5
SVALVGRETQY
>TRBV5-5|TRBJ1-1
ASSLAEGSAEAF
>TRBV2|TRBJ1-1
ASSGAGRGTEAF
>TRBV29-1|TRBJ2-5
SAALEGIGAQY
>TRBV2|TRBJ1-5
ARELGGGQPQH
>TRBV5-1|TRBJ2-7
ASSLQGIGYEQY